This T cell receptor beta chain was observed in a study of T cells in Graves' hyperthyroidism and ophthalmopathy. RNA transcripts were the template for amplifying TCR beta CDR3 regions. The TCR CDR3 was amplified in a first-round RT-PCR using the HTBI primer set. TCRdb re-called the multiplex PCR reads through MiXCR, storing one row per CDR3 protein. The table has approximately 590,000 distinct CDR3 sequences, under 60% seen once; the top ten hold approximately 8.2%. The CDR3 spans 15 residues. CDR1 is SGHTA, CDR2 FQGTGA, per germline. The V segment lost 4 bases and the J segment 5 bases; nucleotides outside the gene matches: 7. This clonotype has just a few counts.

Sequenced sample: peripheral blood or thyroid tissue (not recorded which). The clonotype originates from a woman under 30 with Graves' hyperthyroidism. The chain links TRBV7-3 to TRBJ2-5, with 10 bases aligning to TRBD1. The CDR3 loop reads CASSSQTGGWETQYF. The DNA for the CDR3 is TGTGCCAGCAGCTCCCAGACAGGGGGCTGGGAGACCCAGTACTTC.